This T cell receptor beta chain came from a study of siplizumab effects on memory and regulatory T cells. Study-wide points: Siplizumab significantly brought down the alloreactive sequences that trace back to unstimulated CD4+ memory cells. About 80-97% of proliferating CD4+ or CD8+ clones had no assignable naive or memory phenotype.

This CDR3 has 14 amino acids. Losses at the gene ends were 2 bases for V and 3 bases for J; bases not matched to a gene: 2. Germline V gene sequence: CDR1 MNHGY, CDR2 SVAAGI. Roughly 10^5 TCR templates per sample were sequenced. The repertoire was sequenced with immunoSEQ multiplex PCR; TCRdb's copy has only in-frame clones and lacks some. This table holds several thousand clones, 50% found once. As regards this clone: The antigen is not known.

Researchers maintained the mixed lymphocyte reaction cells in coculture at 37°C for approximately six days. The receptor comes from a human donor in good health; the cells came from an allogeneic mixed lymphocyte reaction. Some clones in this sample may be carry-over from other donors' samples. The chain recombines TRBV6-9 with TRBJ2-7; 9 positions agree with TRBD2. Material: CFSE-low (dividing) CD8+ T cells sorted from an allogeneic mixed lymphocyte reaction. The CDR3 bases are TGTGCCAGCAGTTATGGAGCGGGAGGCTACGAGCAGTACTTC. This gives the protein CASSYGAGGYEQYF.